These 17 T cell receptor beta chains share one sample of origin, sequenced in a study of shared clonotypes between healthy human individuals. Naive CD8 cells, CD45RO-negative and positively selected for CCR7, excluded terminally differentiated effector memory CD45RA+ cells. TCRdb keeps only in-frame clones here, not all; method: immunoSEQ multiplex PCR. The table includes about 2,100,000 clones, roughly 91% detected once. The sample was naive CD8+ T cells from PBMCs. The receptors shown here come from a man younger than 30 in good health. Some clones in this sample may be carry-over from other donors' samples.

The chain couples TRBV27 to TRBJ1-3; D is unclear. With 2 bases removed from V and 3 bases from J, the gap between germline ends came to 14 bases. This CDR3 spans 16 amino acids. The germline CDR1 and CDR2 sequences are MNHEY and SMNVEV (reference sequence). The CDR3 spells CASSLKKGNLGNTIYF. The CDR3 DNA reads as TGTGCCAGCAGTTTAAAGAAGGGAAACCTTGGAAACACCATATATTTT.

Here the CDR3 reads CASGRTLAGGPTDTQYF. The CDR3, as DNA: TGTGCTAGTGGCCGGACCCTAGCGGGAGGCCCCACAGATACGCAGTATTTT. The chain couples TRBV12-5 to TRBJ2-3, with 11 bases lining up with TRBD2. The germline V gene encodes CDR1 LGHNT and CDR2 FRNRAP. The CDR3 is made up of 17 amino acids. The V and J ends lost 6 bases and 2 bases, in that order; junction bases with no gene match: 10.

This sequence joins TRBV13 and TRBJ1-1; D gene ambiguous. The length of the CDR3 is 14 residues. V was trimmed by 4 bases and J by 7 bases, leaving 16 bases between them. The germline V gene encodes CDR1 PRHDT and CDR2 FYEKMQ (reference sequence). The CDR3: CASSSKRGELEAFF. The DNA of the CDR3 is TGTGCCAGCAGCTCCAAACGGGGAGAACTTGAAGCTTTCTTT. Complete variable domain (other parts from reference TRBV13 and TRBJ1-1): AAGVIQSPRHLIKEKRETATLKCYPIPRHDTVYWYQQGPGQDPQFLISFYEKMQSDKGSIPDRFSAQQFSDYHSELNMSSLELGDSALYFCASSSKRGELEAFFGQGTRLTVV.

The chain carries TRBV7-8 and TRBJ2-3; tentatively, D is TRBD1 (6 bases). Trimming pared 4 bases from V and 2 bases from J, leaving 28 bases between. Germline V gene data show CDR1 as SGHVS and CDR2 as FQNEAQ. The CDR3 length is 20 residues. The CDR3 reads CASSWEQGVSRRVITDTQYF. The DNA for the CDR3 is TGTGCCAGCAGCTGGGAACAGGGTGTTTCTCGCAGGGTAATCACAGATACGCAGTATTTT.

The chain has TRBV11-2 and TRBJ2-7; maybe TRBD1 (6 bases). The germline V gene encodes CDR1 SGHAT and CDR2 FQNNGV. V was trimmed by 5 bases and J by 5 bases, leaving 16 bases between them. This CDR3 spans 14 amino acids. The CDR3 protein is CASSDTLTGNEQYF. In DNA form, the CDR3 reads TGTGCCAGCAGCGACACCCTGACAGGCAACGAGCAGTACTTC.

The chain's CDR3 is CATSRDVQGRYGYTF. The CDR3 bases are TGTGCCACCAGCAGAGATGTACAGGGGAGGTATGGCTACACCTTC. The rearrangement joins TRBV15 to TRBJ1-2; 7 bases fit TRBD1. V trimming: 0 bases; J trimming: 5 bases; junction bases outside the gene matches: 6. CDR1 is LNHNV, CDR2 YYDKDF, per germline (reference sequence). This CDR3 is built from 15 residues. The entire variable domain, with the rest obtained from reference TRBV15 and TRBJ1-2, is as follows: DAMVIQNPRYQVTQFGKPVTLSCSQTLNHNVMYWYQQKSSQAPKLLFHYYDKDFNNEADTPDNFQSRRPNTSFCFLDIRSPGLGDTAMYLCATSRDVQGRYGYTFGSGTRLTVV.

The chain carries TRBV27 and TRBJ2-3; D is uncertain. This CDR3 contains 13 residues. Trimming shortened V by 3 bases and J by 2 bases, and 6 bases separated the two germline ends. The germline CDR1 and CDR2 sequences are MNHEY and SMNVEV (reference sequence). CDR3 sequence: CASSFSVTDTQYF. The CDR3 DNA sequence: TGTGCCAGCAGTTTCAGCGTCACAGATACGCAGTATTTT.

The chain recombines TRBV13 with TRBJ1-1; D ambiguous. Trimming shortened V by 5 bases and J by 4 bases, and 8 bases separated the two germline ends. The CDR3 runs to 12 residues. Germline CDR1 PRHDT, CDR2 FYEKMQ (reference sequence). Written as DNA, the CDR3 is TGTGCCAGCAGCCCCGAGGGCACTGAAGCTTTCTTT. This gives the protein CASSPEGTEAFF.

The genes are TRBV11-1 and TRBJ2-7; TRBD2 aligns across 7 bases. Germline V CDR1 and CDR2: SGHAT, FQDESV (reference sequence). This CDR3 has 13 residues. Trimming at V came to 10 bases and at J to 6 bases, leaving 12 bases not matched to a gene. Here the CDR3 DNA reads TGTGCCATCGGCCGGGGGGACGGGCGCGAGCAGTACTTC. It translates to CAIGRGDGREQYF.

The chain is built from TRBV4-3 and TRBJ1-6; the D gene is possibly TRBD1 (6 bases). This CDR3 is built from 15 residues. Germline V CDR1 and CDR2: LGHNA, YSLEER. Trimming left V 1 base short and J 12 bases short, with 16 bases between. CDR3 in DNA: TGCGCCAGCAGCCAAGCAACAGGGTGGTATCAACCCCTCCACTTT. Its protein product is CASSQATGWYQPLHF.

Turning to this clone: Other DNA sequences within the sample encode an identical CDR3. CDR3 sequence: CASSYGGVNTEAFF. CDR3 sequence (DNA): TGTGCCAGCAGTTACGGGGGGGTGAACACTGAAGCTTTCTTT. V gene TRBV6-5 combines with J gene TRBJ1-1, with D maybe TRBD1 (5 bases). The V gene's germline CDR1 is MNHEY and CDR2 SVGAGI. The CDR3 runs to 14 residues. V gave up 2 bases and J gave up 0 bases, with 7 bases separating them.

The chain joins TRBV9 to TRBJ2-1; D is ambiguous. The ends were cut back, 3 bases at V and 8 bases at J, with 9 bases in the middle. The CDR3 covers 12 residues. The germline V gene encodes CDR1 SGDLS and CDR2 YYNGEE. The CDR3 region is CASSGPKYEQFF. CDR3 DNA sequence: TGTGCCAGCAGCGGCCCAAAATATGAGCAGTTCTTC.

V is TRBV27 and J is TRBJ1-5; a weak D match, TRBD1 (5 bases). The CDR3 consists of 16 residues. Germline V CDR1 and CDR2: MNHEY, SMNVEV (reference sequence). The V end was cut by 0 bases, the J end by 6 bases, with 15 bases between. DNA for the CDR3: TGTGCCAGCAGTTTATCGCCCGCCAGGGTAGGTCAGCCCCAGCATTTT. It translates to CASSLSPARVGQPQHF.

The chain combines TRBV15 with TRBJ2-5; D assignment may be TRBD1 or TRBD2 (5 bases each). The CDR3 has 16 residues. The V gene lost 0 bases and the J gene lost 5 bases, with 16 bases spanning the gap. Germline V CDR1 and CDR2: LNHNV, YYDKDF (reference sequence). This CDR3 is CATSRDEGNVWETQYF. The DNA for the CDR3 is TGTGCCACCAGCAGAGATGAGGGGAATGTTTGGGAGACCCAGTACTTC.

This chain uses TRBV6-4 with TRBJ1-1; a weak D match, TRBD1 (5 bases). Looked up from germline, CDR1 is MRHNA and CDR2 is SNTAGT. The CDR3 spans 13 residues. Trimming took off 6 bases at V and 2 bases at J, with 10 bases between the two ends. The DNA of the CDR3 is TGTGCCAGCAGAAATACAGGTAACACTGAAGCTTTCTTT. Its protein product is CASRNTGNTEAFF.

This clone was observed once. The chain combines TRBV10-3 with TRBJ2-3; TRBD1 agrees at 7 bases. The CDR3 spans 15 residues. Germline CDR1 ENHRY, CDR2 SYGVKD. V shed 6 bases, J shed 2 bases, and the junction held 8 bases outside the gene matches. Written as DNA, the CDR3 is TGTGCCATCAGGGGGACAGCTGACTTCACAGATACGCAGTATTTT. Translation: CAIRGTADFTDTQYF.

The chain recombines TRBV4-1 with TRBJ2-5, with D possibly TRBD1 on 6 matching bases. CDR3 length equals 13 residues. The V end lost 1 base, the J end lost 11 bases, and 14 bases lay between the germline ends. Germline lookup yields CDR1 MGHRA and CDR2 YSYEKL. This CDR3 reads CASSQVLGQGQYF. The CDR3, as DNA: TGCGCCAGCAGCCAAGTACTAGGGCAGGGGCAGTACTTC.